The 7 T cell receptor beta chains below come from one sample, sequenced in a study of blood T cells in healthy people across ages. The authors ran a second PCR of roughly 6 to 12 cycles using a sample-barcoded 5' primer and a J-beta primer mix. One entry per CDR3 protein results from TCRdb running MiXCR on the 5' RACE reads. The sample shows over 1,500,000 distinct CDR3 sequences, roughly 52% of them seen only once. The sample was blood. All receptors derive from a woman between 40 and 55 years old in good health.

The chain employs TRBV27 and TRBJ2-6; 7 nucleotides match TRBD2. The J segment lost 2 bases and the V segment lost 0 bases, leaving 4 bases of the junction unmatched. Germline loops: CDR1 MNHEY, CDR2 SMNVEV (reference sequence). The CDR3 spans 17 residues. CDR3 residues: CASSLSLGGAGANVLTF. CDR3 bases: TGTGCCAGCAGTTTATCCCTGGGGGGGGCTGGGGCCAACGTCCTGACTTTC.

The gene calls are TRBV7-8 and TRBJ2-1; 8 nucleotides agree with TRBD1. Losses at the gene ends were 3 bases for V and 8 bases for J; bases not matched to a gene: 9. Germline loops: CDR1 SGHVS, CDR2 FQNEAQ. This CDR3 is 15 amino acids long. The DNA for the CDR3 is TGTGCCAGCAGCTTCGACAGGGGTCCGATGGATGAGCAGTTCTTC. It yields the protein CASSFDRGPMDEQFF.

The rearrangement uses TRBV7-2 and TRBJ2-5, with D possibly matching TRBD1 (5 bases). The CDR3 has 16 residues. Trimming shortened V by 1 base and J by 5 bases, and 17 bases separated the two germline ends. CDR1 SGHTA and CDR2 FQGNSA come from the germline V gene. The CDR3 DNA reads TGTGCCAGCAGCTTAGAGGGGTCATTTGTTTCTGAGACCCAGTACTTC. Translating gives CASSLEGSFVSETQYF.

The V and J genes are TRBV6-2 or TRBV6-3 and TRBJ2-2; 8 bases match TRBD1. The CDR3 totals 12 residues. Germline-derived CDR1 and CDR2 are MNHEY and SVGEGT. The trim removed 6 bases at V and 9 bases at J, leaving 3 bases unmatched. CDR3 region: CASSRQGRELFF. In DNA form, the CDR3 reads TGTGCCAGCAGCCGACAGGGGCGGGAGCTGTTTTTT.

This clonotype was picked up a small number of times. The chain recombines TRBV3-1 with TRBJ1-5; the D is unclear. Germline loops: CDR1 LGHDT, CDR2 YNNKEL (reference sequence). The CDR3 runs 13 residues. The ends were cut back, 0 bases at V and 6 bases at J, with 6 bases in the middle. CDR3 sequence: CASSQDRAQPQHF. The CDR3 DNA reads TGTGCCAGCAGCCAAGATAGAGCTCAGCCCCAGCATTTT. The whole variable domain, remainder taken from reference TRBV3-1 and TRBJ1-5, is DTAVSQTPKYLVTQMGNDKSIKCEQNLGHDTMYWYKQDSKKFLKIMFSYNNKELIINETVPNRFSPKSPDKAHLNLHINSLELGDSAVYFCASSQDRAQPQHFGDGTRLSIL.

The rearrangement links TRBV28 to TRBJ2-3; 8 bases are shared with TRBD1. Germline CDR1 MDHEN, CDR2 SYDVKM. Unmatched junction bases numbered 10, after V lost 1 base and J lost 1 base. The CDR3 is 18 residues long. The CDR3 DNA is TGTGCCAGCAGTTTATCTGCGGAGGGACAGGATGGCACAGATACGCAGTATTTT. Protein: CASSLSAEGQDGTDTQYF.

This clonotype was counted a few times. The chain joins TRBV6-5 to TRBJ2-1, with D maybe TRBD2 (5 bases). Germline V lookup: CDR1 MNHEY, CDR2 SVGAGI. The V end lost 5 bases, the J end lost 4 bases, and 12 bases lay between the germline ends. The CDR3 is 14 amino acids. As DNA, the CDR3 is TGTGCCAGCAGTACGAGGACGGGGTACAATGAGCAGTTCTTC. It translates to CASSTRTGYNEQFF.